The present T cell receptor beta chain was sequenced within a study of blood T cell repertoires in COVID-19. Study summary: The United States, Italy and Spain were the sources of the acute and convalescent COVID-19 samples. Nucleic acid was either cDNA or gDNA, and it came from T cells, B-cell-depleted T cells, or PBMCs.

V shed 7 bases, J shed 7 bases, and the junction held 19 bases outside the gene matches. The CDR3 has 16 residues. Germline V gives CDR1 MNHEY, CDR2 SMNVEV (reference sequence). In the source study's methods: Nucleated cell counts were estimated from reference gene primer amplification. Using immunoSEQ multiplex PCR, the repertoire was profiled, and TCRdb retains in-frame clones only, with some absent. That table gives V, J and clone size, and the DNA gave D and trimming. The sample consists of about 76,000 clones, over 80% of them appearing once. The chain employs TRBV27 and TRBJ2-7, with TRBD1 matching over 7 bases. Sequencing input: peripheral blood. The TCR sequence derives from a man over 45 with active COVID-19. In DNA form, the CDR3 reads TGTGCCAGCACCTTTTTAGGAGAGGGGGCACAGGGTGAGCAGTACTTC. As protein: CASTFLGEGAQGEQYF.